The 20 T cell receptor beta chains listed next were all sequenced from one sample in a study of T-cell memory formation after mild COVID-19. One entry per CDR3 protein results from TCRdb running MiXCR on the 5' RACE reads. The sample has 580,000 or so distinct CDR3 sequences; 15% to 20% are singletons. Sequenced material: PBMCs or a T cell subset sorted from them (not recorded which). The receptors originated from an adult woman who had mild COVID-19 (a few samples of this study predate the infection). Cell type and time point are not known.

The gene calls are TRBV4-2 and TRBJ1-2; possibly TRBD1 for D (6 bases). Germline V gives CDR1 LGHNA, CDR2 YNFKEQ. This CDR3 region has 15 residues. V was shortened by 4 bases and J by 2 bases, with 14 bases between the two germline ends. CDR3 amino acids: CASSPQRTENYGYTF. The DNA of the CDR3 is TGTGCCAGCAGCCCGCAACGGACAGAAAACTATGGCTACACCTTC.

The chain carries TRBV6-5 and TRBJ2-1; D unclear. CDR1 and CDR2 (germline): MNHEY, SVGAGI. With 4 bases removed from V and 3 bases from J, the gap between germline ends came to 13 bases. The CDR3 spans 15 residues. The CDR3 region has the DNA TGTGCCAGCAGTTCGATTGCCGGGTTCTACAATGAGCAGTTCTTC. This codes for CASSSIAGFYNEQFF.

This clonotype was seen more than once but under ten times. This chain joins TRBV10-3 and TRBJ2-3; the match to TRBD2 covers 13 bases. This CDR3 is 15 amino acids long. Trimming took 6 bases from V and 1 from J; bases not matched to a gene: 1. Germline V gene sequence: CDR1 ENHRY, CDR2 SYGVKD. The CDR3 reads CAIRTSGGRTDTQYF. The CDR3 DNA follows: TGTGCCATCAGGACTAGCGGGGGGCGCACAGATACGCAGTATTTT.

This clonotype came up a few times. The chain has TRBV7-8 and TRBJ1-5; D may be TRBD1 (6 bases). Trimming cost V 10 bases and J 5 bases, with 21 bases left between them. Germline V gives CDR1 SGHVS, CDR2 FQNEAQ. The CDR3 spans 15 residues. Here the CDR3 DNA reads TGTGCCACCCAGGGGAGGTACAGGGAAGATCAGCCCCAGCATTTT. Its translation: CATQGRYREDQPQHF.

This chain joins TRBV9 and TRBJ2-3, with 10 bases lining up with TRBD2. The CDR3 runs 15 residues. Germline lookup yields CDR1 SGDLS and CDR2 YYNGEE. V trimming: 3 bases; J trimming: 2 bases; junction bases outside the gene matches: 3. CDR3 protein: CASSGTSGPTDTQYF. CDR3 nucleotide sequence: TGTGCCAGCAGCGGGACTAGCGGACCCACAGATACGCAGTATTTT.

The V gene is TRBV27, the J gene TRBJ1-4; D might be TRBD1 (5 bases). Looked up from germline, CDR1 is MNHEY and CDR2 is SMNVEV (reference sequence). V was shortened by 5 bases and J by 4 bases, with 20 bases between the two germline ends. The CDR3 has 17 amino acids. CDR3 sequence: CASSQKEQPQGNEKLFF. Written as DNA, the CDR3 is TGTGCCAGCAGTCAGAAAGAACAGCCGCAGGGTAATGAAAAACTGTTTTTT.

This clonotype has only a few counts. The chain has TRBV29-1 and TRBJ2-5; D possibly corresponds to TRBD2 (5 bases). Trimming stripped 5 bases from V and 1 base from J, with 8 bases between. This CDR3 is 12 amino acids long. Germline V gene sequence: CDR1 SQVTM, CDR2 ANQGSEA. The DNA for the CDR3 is TGCAGCGTTCGGGGTGGCCAAGAGACCCAGTACTTC. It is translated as CSVRGGQETQYF.

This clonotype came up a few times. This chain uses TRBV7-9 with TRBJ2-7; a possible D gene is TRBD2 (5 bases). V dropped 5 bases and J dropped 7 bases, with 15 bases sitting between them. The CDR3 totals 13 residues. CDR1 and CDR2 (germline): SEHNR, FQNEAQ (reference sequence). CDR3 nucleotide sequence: TGTGCCAGCAGCACTCGACTTGGCGGGGAGCAGTACTTC. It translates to CASSTRLGGEQYF.

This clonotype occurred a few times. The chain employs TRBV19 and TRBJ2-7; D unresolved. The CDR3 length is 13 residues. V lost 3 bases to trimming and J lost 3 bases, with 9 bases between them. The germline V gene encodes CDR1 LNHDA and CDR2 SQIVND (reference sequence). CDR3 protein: CASSIGLYYEQYF. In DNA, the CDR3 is TGTGCCAGTAGTATTGGCCTGTACTACGAGCAGTACTTC.

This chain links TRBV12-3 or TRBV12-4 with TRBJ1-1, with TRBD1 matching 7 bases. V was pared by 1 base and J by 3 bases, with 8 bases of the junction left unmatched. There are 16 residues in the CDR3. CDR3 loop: CASSLEDRVRDTEAFF. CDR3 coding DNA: TGTGCCAGCAGTTTAGAAGACAGGGTGAGGGACACTGAAGCTTTCTTT.

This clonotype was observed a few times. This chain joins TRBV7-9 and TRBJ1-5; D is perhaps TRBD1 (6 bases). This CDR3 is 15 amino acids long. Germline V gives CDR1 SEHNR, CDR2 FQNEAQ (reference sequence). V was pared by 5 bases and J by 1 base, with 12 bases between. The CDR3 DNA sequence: TGTGCCAGCAGCCCCCTAACAGGGAGCAATCAGCCCCAGCATTTT. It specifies CASSPLTGSNQPQHF.

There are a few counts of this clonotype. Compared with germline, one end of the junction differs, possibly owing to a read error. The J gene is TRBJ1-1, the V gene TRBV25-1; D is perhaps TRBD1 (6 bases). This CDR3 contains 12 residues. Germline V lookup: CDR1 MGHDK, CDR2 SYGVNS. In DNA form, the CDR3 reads TGTGCCAGCAGTGCACTACAGGGTGAGGTGGCTTTC. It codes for CASSALQGEVAF.

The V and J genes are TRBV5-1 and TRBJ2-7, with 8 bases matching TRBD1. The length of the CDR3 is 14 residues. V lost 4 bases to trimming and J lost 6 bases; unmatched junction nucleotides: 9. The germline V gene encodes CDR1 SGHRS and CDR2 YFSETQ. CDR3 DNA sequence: TGCGCCAGCAGCCAAGGACAGGGAGAATTCGAGCAGTACTTC. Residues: CASSQGQGEFEQYF.

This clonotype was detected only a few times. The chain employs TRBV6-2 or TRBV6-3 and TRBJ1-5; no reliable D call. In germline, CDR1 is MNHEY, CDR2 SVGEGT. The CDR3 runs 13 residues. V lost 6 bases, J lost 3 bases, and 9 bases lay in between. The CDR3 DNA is TGTGCCAGCAGACCCGGACCCAATCAGCCCCAGCATTTT. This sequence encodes CASRPGPNQPQHF.

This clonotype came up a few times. The CDR3 nucleotides are TGTGCCAGCAGTTTAGCAGTAGGGGACAGCCTTCAGTACTTC. This encodes CASSLAVGDSLQYF. The chain carries TRBV12-3 or TRBV12-4 and TRBJ2-7; 7 bases are a match to TRBD1. V lost 0 bases and J lost 10; bases outside the gene matches: 9. This CDR3 has 14 residues.

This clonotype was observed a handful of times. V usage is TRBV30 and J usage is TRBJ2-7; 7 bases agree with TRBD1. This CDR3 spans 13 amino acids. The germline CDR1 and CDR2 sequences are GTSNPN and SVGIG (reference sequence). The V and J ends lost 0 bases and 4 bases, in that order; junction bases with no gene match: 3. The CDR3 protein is CAWSVGRGYEQYF. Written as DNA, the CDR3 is TGTGCCTGGAGTGTCGGCAGGGGGTACGAGCAGTACTTC.

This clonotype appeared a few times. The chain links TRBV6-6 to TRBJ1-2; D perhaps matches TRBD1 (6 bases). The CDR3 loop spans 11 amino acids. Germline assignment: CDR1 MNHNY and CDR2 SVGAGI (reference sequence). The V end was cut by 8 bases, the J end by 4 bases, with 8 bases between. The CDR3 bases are TGTGCCAGCCTGGACAGCTATGGCTACACCTTC. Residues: CASLDSYGYTF.

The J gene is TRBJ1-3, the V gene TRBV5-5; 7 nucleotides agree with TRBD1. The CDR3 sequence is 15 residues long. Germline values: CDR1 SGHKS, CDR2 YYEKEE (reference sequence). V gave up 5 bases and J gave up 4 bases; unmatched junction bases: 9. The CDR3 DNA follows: TGTGCCAGCAGACCACAGGGGACATGGGGAAACACCATATATTTT. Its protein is CASRPQGTWGNTIYF.

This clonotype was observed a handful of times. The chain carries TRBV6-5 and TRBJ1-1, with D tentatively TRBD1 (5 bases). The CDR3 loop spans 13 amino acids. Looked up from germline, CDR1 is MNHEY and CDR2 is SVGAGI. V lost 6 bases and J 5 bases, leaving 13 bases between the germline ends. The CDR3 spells CASRWGYSTEAFF. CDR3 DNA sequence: TGTGCCAGCAGGTGGGGGTATTCGACTGAAGCTTTCTTT.

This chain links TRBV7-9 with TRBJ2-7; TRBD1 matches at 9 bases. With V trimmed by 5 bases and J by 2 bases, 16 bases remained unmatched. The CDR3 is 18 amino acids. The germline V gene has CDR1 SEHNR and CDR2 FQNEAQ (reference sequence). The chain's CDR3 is CASSAGPGQGWSPYEQYF. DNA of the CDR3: TGTGCCAGCAGCGCCGGTCCGGGACAGGGCTGGTCCCCCTACGAGCAGTACTTC.